This is a list of T cell receptor beta chains from one sample in a study of CD8 T cells in ankylosing spondylitis. One entry per CDR3 protein results from TCRdb running MiXCR on the 5' RACE reads. The data contain hundreds of thousands of distinct CDR3 sequences, about 20% of them singletons. The specimen was blood, either unsorted or a sorted T cell fraction (not recorded which). The source of these receptors is a male donor with ankylosing spondylitis or in good health (not recorded which). CDR3s include the opening cysteine and the closing phenylalanine or tryptophan. D genes are given only for firm matches. The size of a clone is reported for some rows only, either as once, few or many, or as a class for expanded clones.

CDR3: CASSVESSPNYGYTF
DNA: TGTGCCAGCAGCGTAGAGAGCAGTCCTAACTATGGCTACACCTTC
J: TRBJ1-2
V: TRBV9
length: 15
D: NA
size: NA

CDR3: CASGFSGSSYEQYF
DNA: TGTGCCAGCGGTTTTAGCGGGAGCTCCTACGAGCAGTACTTC
J: TRBJ2-7
V: TRBV25-1
length: 14
D: TRBD2
size: NA

CDR3: CASTAGQGERDEQFF
DNA: TGTGCCAGCACCGCGGGACAGGGTGAGCGGGATGAGCAGTTCTTC
J: TRBJ2-1
V: TRBV11-2
length: 15
D: TRBD1
size: few

CDR3: CASKPTGQSSYEQYF
DNA: TGTGCCAGCAAACCGACGGGACAGAGCTCCTACGAGCAGTACTTC
J: TRBJ2-7
V: TRBV7-8
length: 15
D: TRBD1
size: NA

CDR3: CASSLVRLAGAEEAGELFF
DNA: TGTGCCAGCAGCTTAGTAAGACTAGCGGGGGCCGAGGAGGCCGGGGAGCTGTTTTTT
J: TRBJ2-2
V: TRBV7-6
length: 19
D: TRBD2
size: NA

CDR3: CASSPVGPGGPTYHNEQFF
DNA: TGCGCCAGCAGCCCTGTTGGTCCAGGGGGTCCAACCTATCACAATGAGCAGTTCTTC
J: TRBJ2-1
V: TRBV4-1
length: 19
D: TRBD1
size: few

CDR3: CSARVTSPGPYNEQFF
DNA: TGCAGTGCTAGAGTGACTAGCCCAGGGCCCTACAATGAGCAGTTCTTC
J: TRBJ2-1
V: TRBV20-1
length: 16
D: TRBD2
size: few

CDR3: CASSLGSTEAFF
DNA: TGTGCCAGCAGTTTGGGCAGCACTGAAGCTTTCTTT
J: TRBJ1-1
V: TRBV12-3/TRBV12-4
length: 12
D: NA
size: many

CDR3: CSARNNRGHNGELFF
DNA: TGCAGTGCTAGAAACAACAGGGGGCATAACGGGGAGCTGTTTTTT
J: TRBJ2-2
V: TRBV20-1
length: 15
D: TRBD1
size: NA

CDR3: CASSLSGGPVNEQFF
DNA: TGCGCCAGCAGTCTTAGCGGGGGGCCAGTTAATGAGCAGTTCTTC
J: TRBJ2-1
V: TRBV4-1
length: 15
D: TRBD2
size: NA

CDR3: CATSRDPAGTNTGELFF
DNA: TGTGCCACCAGCAGAGATCCAGCGGGGACGAACACCGGGGAGCTGTTTTTT
J: TRBJ2-2
V: TRBV15
length: 17
D: TRBD2
size: few

CDR3: CASSSPGTSPQPPDTQYF
DNA: TGTGCCAGCAGCAGTCCGGGGACTTCTCCTCAACCCCCAGATACGCAGTATTTT
J: TRBJ2-3
V: TRBV7-8
length: 18
D: NA
size: NA

CDR3: CASSSLDREAFF
DNA: TGTGCCAGCAGCTCACTCGACAGGGAAGCTTTCTTT
J: TRBJ1-1
V: TRBV5-6
length: 12
D: NA
size: NA

CDR3: CASSFGQGHTEAFF
DNA: TGTGCCAGCAGCTTCGGACAGGGGCACACTGAAGCTTTCTTT
J: TRBJ1-1
V: TRBV11-2
length: 14
D: TRBD1
size: NA

CDR3: CASSPGQSPFDEQFF
DNA: TGTGCCAGCAGCCCTGGACAGTCACCATTCGATGAGCAGTTCTTC
J: TRBJ2-1
V: TRBV11-2
length: 15
D: NA
size: NA

CDR3: CASSFGQSYYEQYF
DNA: TGTGCCAGCAGCTTCGGACAGAGCTACTACGAGCAGTACTTC
J: TRBJ2-7
V: TRBV7-9
length: 14
D: NA
size: NA

CDR3: CASSFGGRLSSYEQYF
DNA: TGTGCCAGCAGCTTTGGGGGCAGGCTGTCGAGCTACGAGCAGTACTTC
J: TRBJ2-7
V: TRBV7-8
length: 16
D: NA
size: NA

CDR3: CASSSGTSGSYEQYF
DNA: TGTGCCAGCAGCTCCGGGACTAGCGGCTCCTACGAGCAGTACTTC
J: TRBJ2-7
V: TRBV7-8
length: 15
D: TRBD2
size: few

CDR3: CASSPKEGAGFYNEQFF
DNA: TGTGCCAGCTCACCAAAAGAGGGTGCAGGGTTCTACAATGAGCAGTTCTTC
J: TRBJ2-1
V: TRBV18
length: 17
D: NA
size: NA

CDR3: CASSRGDQETQYF
DNA: TGTGCCAGCAGCCGAGGGGACCAAGAGACCCAGTACTTC
J: TRBJ2-5
V: TRBV7-9
length: 13
D: NA
size: few

CDR3: CSVVAGGLVYEQYF
DNA: TGCAGTGTAGTTGCGGGGGGTTTAGTCTACGAGCAGTACTTC
J: TRBJ2-7
V: TRBV20-1
length: 14
D: TRBD2
size: NA

CDR3: CASTNSDLSYEQYF
DNA: TGTGCCAGCACCAACTCTGACCTCTCCTACGAGCAGTACTTC
J: TRBJ2-7
V: TRBV6-1
length: 14
D: NA
size: NA